This TCR beta chain was identified in a study of blood T cell repertoires in COVID-19. Study-wide context: Donors in the United States, Italy and Spain gave samples during acute or convalescent COVID-19. PBMCs, B-cell-depleted T cells, or T cells provided the cDNA or gDNA that made up the material.

Germline trimming cut 5 bases from V and 0 bases from J; bases unmatched to any gene: 4. This CDR3 region has 16 residues. The germline gives CDR1 MDHEN, CDR2 SYDVKM. Source study methods: Amplifying reference gene primers gave estimates of nucleated cell counts. Libraries were prepared by immunoSEQ multiplex PCR; TCRdb keeps only in-frame clonotypes and omits some of them. The V and J calls and the clone size are those of that table, but D and trimming were determined from the DNA. The sample holds 250,000 to 350,000 clones, about 84% seen once. The chain has TRBV28 and TRBJ2-4; 10 positions agree with TRBD1. The sample comprised peripheral blood. This TCR came from a woman in her fifties or sixties with acute or convalescent COVID-19. CDR3 residues: CASSTRTGGAKNIQYF. The CDR3 nucleotides read TGTGCCAGCAGTACCCGGACAGGGGGAGCCAAAAACATTCAGTACTTC.